Listed here is a single T cell receptor beta chain. Its antigen remains undetermined. No much larger clone exists at a distance of one base, and base qualities are not known. The data stem from a study of control samples from healthy donors and cancer patients (dated by TCRdb to about 2020). Library creation used the immunoSEQ multiplex PCR assay. The table was pulled from immuneACCESS by TCRdb, which kept in-frame rearrangements only. Such tables lose some clones; where checked, under half of the loss comes from unresolved V genes, and the rest has no known cause. This sample lists 160,000 or so clones; 93% were detected once. Under 2.5% of the sample rests with the top ten. Reading the germline V gene gives CDR1 SGDLS and CDR2 YYNGEE. The CDR3 covers 17 residues, taking in both the cysteine and the phenylalanine. The retained sequence is limited to the CDR3, 51 bases, with the frame set at the first base. V is trimmed back by 0 bases and J by 0 bases, and the junction contains 6 bases that no gene match accounts for.

This TCR came from a man in his fifties in good health. Sequencing input: blood. The rearranged chain carries TRBV9 and TRBJ2-5; TRBD2 agrees with 9 junctional bases. The nucleotide sequence reads TGTGCCAGCAGCGTAGGTTCCACTAGCGGGCACCAAGAGACCCAGTACTTC. This gives the protein CASSVGSTSGHQETQYF.